These T cell receptor beta chains were read from a single sample in a study of blood T cell repertoires in COVID-19. Repertoires were generated with immunoSEQ multiplex PCR, while TCRdb's copy carries only in-frame clones and drops some. The top ten clones hold about 25% of a sample with roughly 94,000 clones, about 79% of them seen once. The sample consisted of peripheral blood. Receptors originate from a man aged 55 to 69 with acute or convalescent COVID-19. CDR3s include the opening cysteine and the closing phenylalanine or tryptophan. The order of the fields is D gene, V gene, J gene, clone size, CDR3 length, CDR3 DNA, CDR3 protein. The D gene is left open where the match is weak. For some rows the clone size is stated as once, few or many, or as a class when expanded; others skip it.

>TRBD1|TRBV6-6|TRBJ2-6|NA|15
TGTGCCAGCAGTACCGACAGGGCTGGGGCCAACGTCCTGACTTTC
CASSTDRAGANVLTF
>NA|TRBV5-1|TRBJ1-2|NA|14
TGCGCCAGCAGCTTGGAGGACATTAACTATGGCTACACCTTC
CASSLEDINYGYTF
>TRBD1|TRBV2|TRBJ2-5|NA|14
TGTGCCAGCAGTTCGGACAGGCTCCAAGAGACCCAGTACTTC
CASSSDRLQETQYF
>TRBD2|TRBV5-1|TRBJ2-3|NA|14
TGCGCCAGCCGAGGGCGGGGGGCGGTAGATACGCAGTATTTT
CASRGRGAVDTQYF
>NA|TRBV19|TRBJ1-2|NA|15
TGTGCCAGTAGTATCTTGGTGTCCGGGGGCTATGGCTACACCTTC
CASSILVSGGYGYTF
>TRBD1|TRBV18|TRBJ1-5|NA|19
TGTGCCAGCTCACTGATAGGGACAGGGGAGTATGTAGGCAATCAGCCCCAGCATTTT
CASSLIGTGEYVGNQPQHF
>NA|TRBV18|TRBJ1-2|NA|14
TGTGCCAGCTCACTTGCAGGGCCTAACTATGGCTACACCTTC
CASSLAGPNYGYTF
>TRBD2|TRBV5-4|TRBJ2-5|NA|14
TGTGCCAGCAGCTTTGGACTAGAAGCCGAGACCCAGTACTTC
CASSFGLEAETQYF
>TRBD1|TRBV23-1|TRBJ1-5|NA|19
TGCGCCAGCAGTCAACCCCCTAAAAAAGACAGGGAGGGCAATCAGCCCCAGCATTTT
CASSQPPKKDREGNQPQHF
>NA|TRBV29-1|TRBJ1-2|few|13
TGCAGCGTTGGGGGGGTCAGGGTGGATGGCTACACCTTC
CSVGGVRVDGYTF
>TRBD1|TRBV7-2|TRBJ1-1|NA|14
TGTGCCAGCAGCTTAGGGACAGGGAACCTTGAAGCTTTCTTT
CASSLGTGNLEAFF
>NA|TRBV4-1|TRBJ2-5|NA|14
TGCGCCAGCAGCCAAGTTTGGTCGGGACTCCAGAAGTACTTC
CASSQVWSGLQKYF
>NA|TRBV2|TRBJ1-1|few|15
TGTGCCAGCAGTGAAGTGTCATCAGGGAACACTGAAGCTTTCTTT
CASSEVSSGNTEAFF
>NA|TRBV20-1|TRBJ2-7|NA|11
TGCAGTGTTAAACTATCCTACGAGCAGTACTTC
CSVKLSYEQYF
>NA|TRBV28|TRBJ2-5|NA|15
TGTGCCAGCACCCCCCTCAAAACAGGGAAAGAGACCCAGTACTTC
CASTPLKTGKETQYF
>NA|TRBV6-6|TRBJ2-1|NA|12
TGTGCCAGCAGTTACTCTCGGGGTGAGCAGTTCTTC
CASSYSRGEQFF
>NA|TRBV7-9|TRBJ2-3|NA|15
TGTGCCAGCAGCTTATTTTGGCAGAGCACAGATACGCAGTATTTT
CASSLFWQSTDTQYF
>NA|TRBV19|TRBJ1-5|once|12
TGTGCCAGTGCCCAGGGAAGACAGCCCCAGCATTTT
CASAQGRQPQHF
>TRBD1|TRBV19|TRBJ2-7|NA|14
TGTGCCAGTTCGCTGACAGGGTTTTCCTACGAGCAGTACTTC
CASSLTGFSYEQYF
>NA|TRBV7-9|TRBJ1-1|few|13
TGTGCCGGTGGGGGAGGGCTGAACACTGAAGCTTTCTTT
CAGGGGLNTEAFF
>TRBD1|TRBV2|TRBJ1-6|few|15
TGTGCCAGCACCCCATGGGACAGGAGCAATTCACCCCTCCACTTT
CASTPWDRSNSPLHF
>TRBD1|TRBV7-8|TRBJ2-7|NA|14
TGTGCCAGCAGCTTGGCCGGGACAGGGAACGAGCAGTACTTC
CASSLAGTGNEQYF
>NA|TRBV19|TRBJ2-1|NA|16
TGTGCCAGTAGTCCCCGCCGGAGGGTCGACAGCAATGAGCAGTTCTTC
CASSPRRRVDSNEQFF
>TRBD1|TRBV14|TRBJ1-6|NA|17
TGTGCCAGCAGCCAAGATTGGTCTGGGGACAGGGTGCCACCCCTCCACTTT
CASSQDWSGDRVPPLHF
>NA|TRBV3-1/TRBV3-2|TRBJ1-6|NA|17
TGTGCCAGCAGCCCCGGGCAGGGGAGCTCCTATAATTCACCCCTCCACTTT
CASSPGQGSSYNSPLHF
>NA|TRBV7-8|TRBJ2-7|NA|14
TGTGCCAGCAGCTACAGGGACGGTCGCTACGAGCAGTACTTC
CASSYRDGRYEQYF